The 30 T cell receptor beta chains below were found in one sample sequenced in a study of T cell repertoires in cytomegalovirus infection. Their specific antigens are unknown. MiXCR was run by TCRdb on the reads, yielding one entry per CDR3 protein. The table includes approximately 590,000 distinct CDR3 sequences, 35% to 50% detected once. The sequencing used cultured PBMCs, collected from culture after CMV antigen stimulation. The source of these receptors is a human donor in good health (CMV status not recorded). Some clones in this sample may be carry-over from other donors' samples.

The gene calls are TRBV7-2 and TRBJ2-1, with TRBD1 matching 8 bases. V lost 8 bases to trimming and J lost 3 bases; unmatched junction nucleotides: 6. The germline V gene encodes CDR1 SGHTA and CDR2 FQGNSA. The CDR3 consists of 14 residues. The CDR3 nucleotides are TGTGCCAGCCGAAACAGGGGGAACTACAATGAGCAGTTCTTC. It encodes CASRNRGNYNEQFF.

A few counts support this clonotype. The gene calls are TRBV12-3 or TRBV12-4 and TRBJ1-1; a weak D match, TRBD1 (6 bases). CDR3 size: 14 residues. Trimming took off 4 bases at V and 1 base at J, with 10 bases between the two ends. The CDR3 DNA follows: TGTGCCAGCAGTTCTCCGACAGGGAACACTGAAGCTTTCTTT. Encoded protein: CASSSPTGNTEAFF.

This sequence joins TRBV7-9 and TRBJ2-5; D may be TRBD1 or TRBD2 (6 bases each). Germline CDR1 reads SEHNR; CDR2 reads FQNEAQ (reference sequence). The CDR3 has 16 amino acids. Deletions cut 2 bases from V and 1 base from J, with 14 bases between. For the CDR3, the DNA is TGTGCCAGCAGCTTAACGGGGTCGGGGGCCCAAGAGACCCAGTACTTC. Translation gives CASSLTGSGAQETQYF.

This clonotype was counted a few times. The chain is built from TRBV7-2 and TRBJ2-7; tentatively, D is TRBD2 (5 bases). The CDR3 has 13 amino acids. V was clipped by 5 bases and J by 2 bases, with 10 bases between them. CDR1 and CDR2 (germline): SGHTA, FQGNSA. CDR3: CASSITRTYEQYF. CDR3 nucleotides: TGTGCCAGCAGCATTACTAGAACCTACGAGCAGTACTTC. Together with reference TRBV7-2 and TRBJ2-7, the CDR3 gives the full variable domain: GAGVSQSPSNKVTEKGKDVELRCDPISGHTALYWYRQSLGQGLEFLIYFQGNSAPDKSGLPSDRFSAERTGGSVSTLTIQRTQQEDSAVYLCASSITRTYEQYFGPGTRLTVT.

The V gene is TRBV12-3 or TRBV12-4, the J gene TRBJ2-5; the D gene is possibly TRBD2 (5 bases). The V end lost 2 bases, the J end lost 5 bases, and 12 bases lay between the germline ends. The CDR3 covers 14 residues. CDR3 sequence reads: CASSLIGSDETQYF. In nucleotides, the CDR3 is TGTGCCAGCAGTTTAATCGGTAGCGACGAGACCCAGTACTTC.

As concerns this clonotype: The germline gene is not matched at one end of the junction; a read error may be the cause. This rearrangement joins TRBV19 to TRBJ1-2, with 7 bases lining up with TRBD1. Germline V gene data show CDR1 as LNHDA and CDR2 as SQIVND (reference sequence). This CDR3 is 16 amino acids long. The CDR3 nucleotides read TGTGCCTGTAGTATTTACGGGACAGATGAAAACTATGGCTACACCTTC. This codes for CACSIYGTDENYGYTF. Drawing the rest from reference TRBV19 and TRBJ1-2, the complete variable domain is DGGITQSPKYLFRKEGQNVTLSCEQNLNHDAMYWYRQDPGQGLRLIYYSQIVNDFQKGDIAEGYSVSREKKESFPLTVTSAQKNPTAFYLCACSIYGTDENYGYTFGSGTRLTVV.

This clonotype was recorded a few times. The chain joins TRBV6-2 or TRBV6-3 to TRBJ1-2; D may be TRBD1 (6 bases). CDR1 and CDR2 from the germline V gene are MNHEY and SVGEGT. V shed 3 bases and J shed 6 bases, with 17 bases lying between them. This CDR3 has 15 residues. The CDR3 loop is CASSYPGAGWNGYTF. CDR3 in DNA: TGTGCCAGCAGTTATCCAGGGGCCGGATGGAATGGCTACACCTTC.

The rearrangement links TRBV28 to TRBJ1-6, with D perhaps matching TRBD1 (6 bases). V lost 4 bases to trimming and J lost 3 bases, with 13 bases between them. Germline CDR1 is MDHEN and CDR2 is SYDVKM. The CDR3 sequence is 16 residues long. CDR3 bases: TGTGCCAGCAGTTCCCAGCGACAGGACTATAATTCACCCCTCCACTTT. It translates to CASSSQRQDYNSPLHF. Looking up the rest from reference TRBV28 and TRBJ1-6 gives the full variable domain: DVKVTQSSRYLVKRTGEKVFLECVQDMDHENMFWYRQDPGLGLRLIYFSYDVKMKEKGDIPEGYSVSREKKERFSLILESASTNQTSMYLCASSSQRQDYNSPLHFGNGTRLTVT.

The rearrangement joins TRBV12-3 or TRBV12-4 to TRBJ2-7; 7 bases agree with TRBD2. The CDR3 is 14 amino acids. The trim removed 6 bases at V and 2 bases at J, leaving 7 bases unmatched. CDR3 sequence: CASRPAGRTYEQYF. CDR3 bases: TGTGCCAGCAGGCCAGCGGGGCGAACCTACGAGCAGTACTTC.

CDR3 in DNA: TGTGCCAGCACCCGGGCTGCGCGCGTAACAGATACGCAGTATTTT. It specifies CASTRAARVTDTQYF. The rearrangement uses TRBV7-2 and TRBJ2-3; D remains ambiguous. V lost 7 bases and J lost 3, with 17 bases in between. From germline, CDR1 is SGHTA and CDR2 FQGNSA. There are 15 residues in the CDR3.

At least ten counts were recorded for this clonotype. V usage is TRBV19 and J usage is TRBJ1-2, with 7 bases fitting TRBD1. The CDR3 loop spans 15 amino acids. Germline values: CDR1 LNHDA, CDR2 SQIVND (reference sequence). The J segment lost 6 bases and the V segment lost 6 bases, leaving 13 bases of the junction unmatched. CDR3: CASRTPGQPEDGYTF. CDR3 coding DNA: TGTGCCAGTAGGACACCGGGACAGCCCGAAGATGGCTACACCTTC.

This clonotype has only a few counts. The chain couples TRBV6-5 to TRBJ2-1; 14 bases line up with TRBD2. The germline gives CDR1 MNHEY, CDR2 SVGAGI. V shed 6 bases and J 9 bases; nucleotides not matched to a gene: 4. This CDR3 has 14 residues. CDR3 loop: CASSRTSGGIEQFF. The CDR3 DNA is TGTGCCAGCAGCCGGACTAGCGGGGGGATTGAGCAGTTCTTC.

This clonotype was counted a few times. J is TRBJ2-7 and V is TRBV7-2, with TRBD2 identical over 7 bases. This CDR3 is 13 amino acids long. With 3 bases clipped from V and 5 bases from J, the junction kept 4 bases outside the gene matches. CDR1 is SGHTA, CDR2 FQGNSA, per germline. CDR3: CASSFSGTNEQYF. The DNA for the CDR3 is TGTGCCAGCAGCTTCTCCGGGACTAACGAGCAGTACTTC.

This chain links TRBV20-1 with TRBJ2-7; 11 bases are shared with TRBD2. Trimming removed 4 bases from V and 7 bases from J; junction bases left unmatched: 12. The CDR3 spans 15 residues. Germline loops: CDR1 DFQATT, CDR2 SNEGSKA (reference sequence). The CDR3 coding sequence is TGCAGTGCTAACCCCCCGGGACTAGCGGTATGGGAGCAGTACTTC. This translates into CSANPPGLAVWEQYF.

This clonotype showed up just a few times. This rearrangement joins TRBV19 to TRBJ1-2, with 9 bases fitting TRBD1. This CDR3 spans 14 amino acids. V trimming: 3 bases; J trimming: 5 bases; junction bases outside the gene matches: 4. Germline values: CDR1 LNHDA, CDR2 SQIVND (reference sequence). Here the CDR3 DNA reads TGTGCCAGTAGTATTGGGACAGGGAAGTATGGCTACACCTTC. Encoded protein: CASSIGTGKYGYTF.

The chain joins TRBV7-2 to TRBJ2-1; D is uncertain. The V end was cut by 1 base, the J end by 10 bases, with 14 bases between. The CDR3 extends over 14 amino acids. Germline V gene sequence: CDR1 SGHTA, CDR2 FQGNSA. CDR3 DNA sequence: TGTGCCAGCAGCTTAGGCCGGCCCGGGTCAGAGCAGTTCTTC. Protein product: CASSLGRPGSEQFF.

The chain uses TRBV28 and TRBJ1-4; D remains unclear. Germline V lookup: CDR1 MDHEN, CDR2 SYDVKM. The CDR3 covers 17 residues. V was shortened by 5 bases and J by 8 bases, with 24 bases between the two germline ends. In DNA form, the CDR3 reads TGTGCCAGCAGTACGTCCCTTAGAATGCGGCCCGACGAAAAACTGTTTTTT. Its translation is CASSTSLRMRPDEKLFF.

CDR3 sequence (DNA): TGTGCCAGCAGCTCTGAGGGGGGGACAGGGTACAATGAGCAGTTCTTC. Its translation is CASSSEGGTGYNEQFF. The chain joins TRBV11-2 to TRBJ2-1, with TRBD1 identical over 9 bases. In germline, CDR1 is SGHAT, CDR2 FQNNGV. V dropped 4 bases and J dropped 4; count of bases not matched to a gene: 8. This CDR3 spans 16 amino acids.

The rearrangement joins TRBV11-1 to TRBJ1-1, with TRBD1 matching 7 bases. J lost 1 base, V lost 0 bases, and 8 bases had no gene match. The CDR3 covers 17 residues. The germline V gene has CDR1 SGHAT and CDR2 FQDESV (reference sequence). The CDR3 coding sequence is TGTGCCAGCAGCTTAGCCTCCGGGGACAGAAGGAACACTGAAGCTTTCTTT. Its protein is CASSLASGDRRNTEAFF.

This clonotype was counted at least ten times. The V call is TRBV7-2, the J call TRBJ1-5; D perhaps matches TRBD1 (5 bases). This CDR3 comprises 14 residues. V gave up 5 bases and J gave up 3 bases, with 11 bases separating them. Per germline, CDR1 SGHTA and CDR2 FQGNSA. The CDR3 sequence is CASSPQGSNQPQHF. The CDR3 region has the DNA TGTGCCAGCAGCCCCCAGGGCTCCAATCAGCCCCAGCATTTT.

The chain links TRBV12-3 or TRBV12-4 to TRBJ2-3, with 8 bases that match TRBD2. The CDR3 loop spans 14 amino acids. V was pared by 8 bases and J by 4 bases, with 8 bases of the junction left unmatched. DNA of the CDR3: TGTGCCAGCCTCGGGGGACTAGTAGCAGATACGCAGTATTTT. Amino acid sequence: CASLGGLVADTQYF.

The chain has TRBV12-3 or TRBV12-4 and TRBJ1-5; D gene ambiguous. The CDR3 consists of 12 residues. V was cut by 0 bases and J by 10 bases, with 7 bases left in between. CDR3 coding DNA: TGTGCCAGCAGTTTAGCCAGTTCACCCCAGCATTTT. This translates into CASSLASSPQHF.

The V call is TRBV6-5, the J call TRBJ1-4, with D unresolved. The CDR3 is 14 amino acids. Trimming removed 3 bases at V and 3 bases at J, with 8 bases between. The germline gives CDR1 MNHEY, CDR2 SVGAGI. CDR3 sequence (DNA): TGTGCCAGCAGTTATGGGAGGGCTAATGAAAAACTGTTTTTT. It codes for CASSYGRANEKLFF.

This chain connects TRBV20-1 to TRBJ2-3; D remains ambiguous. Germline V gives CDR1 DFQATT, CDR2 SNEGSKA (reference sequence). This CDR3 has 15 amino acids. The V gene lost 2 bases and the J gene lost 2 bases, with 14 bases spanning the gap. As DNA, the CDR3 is TGCAGTGCTAGACATCAGCTAACAGCCACAGATACGCAGTATTTT. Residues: CSARHQLTATDTQYF.

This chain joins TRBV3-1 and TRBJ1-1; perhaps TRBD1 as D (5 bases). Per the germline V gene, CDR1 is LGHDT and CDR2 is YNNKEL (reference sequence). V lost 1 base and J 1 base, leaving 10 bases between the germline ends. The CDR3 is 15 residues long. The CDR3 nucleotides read TGTGCCAGCAGCCAAGGGACCGGGACGAACACTGAAGCTTTCTTT. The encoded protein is CASSQGTGTNTEAFF.

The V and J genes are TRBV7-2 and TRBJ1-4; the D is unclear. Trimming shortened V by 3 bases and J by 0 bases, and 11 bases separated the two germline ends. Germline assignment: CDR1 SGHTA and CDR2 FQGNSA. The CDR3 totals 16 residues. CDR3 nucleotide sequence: TGTGCCAGCAGCTTCAGCCAACCATCAACTAATGAAAAACTGTTTTTT. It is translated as CASSFSQPSTNEKLFF.

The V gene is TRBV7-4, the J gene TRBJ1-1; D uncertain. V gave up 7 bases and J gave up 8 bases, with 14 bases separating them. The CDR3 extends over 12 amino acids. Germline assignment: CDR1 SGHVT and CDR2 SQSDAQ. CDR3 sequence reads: CASTTRAGEAFF. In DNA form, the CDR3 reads TGTGCCAGCACCACTAGAGCGGGGGAAGCTTTCTTT.

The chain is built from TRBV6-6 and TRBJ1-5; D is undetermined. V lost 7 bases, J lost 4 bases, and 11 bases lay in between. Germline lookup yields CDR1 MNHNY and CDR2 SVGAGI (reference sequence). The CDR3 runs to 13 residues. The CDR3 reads CASIGRLNQPQHF. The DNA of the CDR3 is TGTGCCAGCATAGGACGGTTAAATCAGCCCCAGCATTTT.

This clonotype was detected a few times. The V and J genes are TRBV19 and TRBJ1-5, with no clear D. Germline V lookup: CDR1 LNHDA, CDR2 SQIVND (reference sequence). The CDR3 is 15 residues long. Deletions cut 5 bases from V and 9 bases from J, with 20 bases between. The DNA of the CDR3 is TGTGCCAGTAGTTCTCCCGGGAGGGATGTAGCGCCCCAGCATTTT. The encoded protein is CASSSPGRDVAPQHF.

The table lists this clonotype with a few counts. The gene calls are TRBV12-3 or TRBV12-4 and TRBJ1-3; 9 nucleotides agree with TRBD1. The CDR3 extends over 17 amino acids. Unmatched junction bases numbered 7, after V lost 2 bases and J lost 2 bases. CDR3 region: CASSLSAGTGTGNTIYF. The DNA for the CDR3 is TGTGCCAGCAGTTTAAGTGCGGGGACAGGGACTGGAAACACCATATATTTT.